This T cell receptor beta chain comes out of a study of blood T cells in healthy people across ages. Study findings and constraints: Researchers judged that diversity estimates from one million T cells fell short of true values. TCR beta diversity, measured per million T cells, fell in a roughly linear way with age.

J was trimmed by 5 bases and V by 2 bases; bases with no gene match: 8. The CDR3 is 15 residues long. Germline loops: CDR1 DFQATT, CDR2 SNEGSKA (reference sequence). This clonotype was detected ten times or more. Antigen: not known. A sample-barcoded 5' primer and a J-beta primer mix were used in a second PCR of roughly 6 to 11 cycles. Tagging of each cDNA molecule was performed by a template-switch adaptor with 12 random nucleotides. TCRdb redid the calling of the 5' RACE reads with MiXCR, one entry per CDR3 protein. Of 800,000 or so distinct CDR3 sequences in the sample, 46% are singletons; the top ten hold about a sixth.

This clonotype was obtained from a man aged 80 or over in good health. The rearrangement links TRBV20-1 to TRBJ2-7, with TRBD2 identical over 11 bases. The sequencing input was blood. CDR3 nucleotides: TGCAGTGCTAGATCCACTAGCGGGAGTAAGGACGAGCAGTACTTC. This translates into CSARSTSGSKDEQYF.